Presented here are 17 T cell receptor beta chains from one specimen sequenced in a study of OX40 agonist ivuxolimab in advanced cancers. Library method: the immunoSEQ multiplex PCR assay. TCRdb limited this immuneACCESS table to in-frame rearrangements with V and J called. A share of clones is missing; checked studies link under half to unresolved V genes, and the rest is unexplained. Here the sample has about 75,000 clones; 86% occur a single time. About 8% of the sample comes from the top ten. Sequencing used CD4+ or CD8+ T cells sorted from blood, obtained in a trial of the OX40 agonist ivuxolimab. Every receptor here comes from an adult with an advanced solid tumor such as melanoma, head and neck, liver or kidney cancer.

This clone has just one count. This chain joins TRBV6-6 and TRBJ1-6; D gene ambiguous. In germline, CDR1 is MNHNY, CDR2 SVGAGI (reference sequence). The germline V and J ends were trimmed by 7 bases and 8 bases, with 12 bases remaining between them. The CDR3 length is 13 residues. The DNA of the CDR3 is TGTGCCAGCACCCCCCGCCGGGATTCACCCCTCCACTTT. As protein: CASTPRRDSPLHF.

J is TRBJ2-3 and V is TRBV7-9, with D tentatively TRBD1 (6 bases). Germline V gene sequence: CDR1 SEHNR, CDR2 FQNEAQ (reference sequence). The CDR3 consists of 15 residues. Trimming cost V 4 bases and J 1 base, with 12 bases left between them. CDR3 loop: CASSSGQTGTDTQYF. As DNA, the CDR3 is TGTGCCAGCAGCTCCGGACAGACGGGCACAGATACGCAGTATTTT.

This sequence joins TRBV7-9 and TRBJ1-1; TRBD1 agrees at 7 bases. The CDR3 consists of 15 residues. Trimming at V came to 5 bases and at J to 2 bases, leaving 8 bases not matched to a gene. Germline V gene lookup returns CDR1 SEHNR and CDR2 FQNEAQ (reference sequence). The CDR3 region is CASSQAGTVNTEAFF. Here the CDR3 DNA reads TGTGCCAGCAGCCAGGCCGGGACAGTCAACACTGAAGCTTTCTTT. Full variable domain (remainder filled in from reference TRBV7-9 and TRBJ1-1): DTGVSQNPRHKITKRGQNVTFRCDPISEHNRLYWYRQTLGQGPEFLTYFQNEAQLEKSRLLSDRFSAERPKGSFSTLEIQRTEQGDSAMYLCASSQAGTVNTEAFFGQGTRLTVV.

The V gene is TRBV5-1, the J gene TRBJ1-6; a weak D match, TRBD1 (5 bases). The CDR3 runs 15 residues. Per the germline V gene, CDR1 is SGHRS and CDR2 is YFSETQ. The ends were cut back, 5 bases at V and 7 bases at J, with 16 bases in the middle. The CDR3 nucleotides are TGCGCCAGCAGGCCCGACGGGGGTTGGAATTCACCCCTCCACTTT. Translation gives CASRPDGGWNSPLHF.

The table lists this clone with a few counts. The chain employs TRBV2 and TRBJ1-5, with D unclear. This CDR3 has 13 amino acids. The germline V gene encodes CDR1 SNHLY and CDR2 FYNNEI. Deletions cut 2 bases from V and 3 bases from J, with 5 bases between. DNA for the CDR3: TGTGCCAGCAGTGAATACTTCAATCAGCCCCAGCATTTT. Its protein product is CASSEYFNQPQHF.

The chain recombines TRBV9 with TRBJ2-7; D uncertain. V was clipped by 0 bases and J by 0 bases, with 10 bases between them. This CDR3 has 15 residues. Germline V CDR1 and CDR2: SGDLS, YYNGEE. CDR3 protein: CASSVGSQGSYEQYF. In DNA form, the CDR3 reads TGTGCCAGCAGCGTAGGTTCGCAAGGCTCCTACGAGCAGTACTTC.

The chain employs TRBV6-5 and TRBJ2-7, with 9 bases aligning to TRBD1. The germline CDR1 and CDR2 sequences are MNHEY and SVGAGI. The length of the CDR3 is 13 residues. After removal of 6 bases from V and 5 bases from J, the junction contained 5 bases not matched to a gene. Here the CDR3 DNA reads TGTGCCAGCAGCGGACAGGGGATTCACGAGCAGTACTTC. The encoded protein is CASSGQGIHEQYF.

This chain uses TRBV11-3 with TRBJ2-3; D is tentatively TRBD1 or TRBD2 (5 bases each). Trimming cost V 3 bases and J 2 bases, with 15 bases left between them. Per the germline V gene, CDR1 is SGHNT and CDR2 is YENEEA. This CDR3 is 16 amino acids long. CDR3 DNA: TGTGCCAGCAGCTTGGGACCTTGGTCCCCCACAGATACGCAGTATTTT. Its translation is CASSLGPWSPTDTQYF.

The gene calls are TRBV4-2 and TRBJ1-5; D gene unclear. Trimming removed 0 bases at V and 0 bases at J, with 12 bases between. The CDR3 is 17 residues long. Germline CDR1 reads LGHNA; CDR2 reads YNFKEQ. Written as DNA, the CDR3 is TGTGCCAGCAGCCAAGAACTCCCTTACCTTAGCAATCAGCCCCAGCATTTT. As protein: CASSQELPYLSNQPQHF.

This sequence joins TRBV15 and TRBJ2-2; D might be TRBD2 (6 bases). The CDR3 loop spans 17 amino acids. Germline lookup yields CDR1 LNHNV and CDR2 YYDKDF (reference sequence). V was cut by 3 bases and J by 2 bases, with 16 bases left in between. The CDR3 DNA sequence: TGTGCCACCAGCAGTAGTCTAGCGACCCTCAACACCGGGGAGCTGTTTTTT. Translated: CATSSSLATLNTGELFF.

The rearrangement uses TRBV19 and TRBJ2-5; D may be TRBD1 (6 bases). CDR1 LNHDA and CDR2 SQIVND come from the germline V gene (reference sequence). There are 14 residues in the CDR3. Trimming shortened V by 4 bases and J by 5 bases, and 14 bases separated the two germline ends. CDR3 DNA sequence: TGTGCCAGTAGTACGACAGGCTCGAGGGAGACCCAGTACTTC. This codes for CASSTTGSRETQYF.

V usage is TRBV19 and J usage is TRBJ2-5; D uncertain. The germline V gene encodes CDR1 LNHDA and CDR2 SQIVND (reference sequence). Trimming removed 1 base from V and 0 bases from J, with 12 bases in between. This CDR3 is 16 amino acids long. CDR3 sequence reads: CASSIVFGQDQETQYF. DNA of the CDR3: TGTGCCAGTAGTATAGTCTTCGGGCAGGACCAAGAGACCCAGTACTTC.

This chain connects TRBV18 to TRBJ2-5, with no clear D. Trimming stripped 1 base from V and 2 bases from J, with 5 bases between. In germline, CDR1 is KGHSH, CDR2 LQKENI. The CDR3 length is 13 residues. The CDR3 protein is CASSPQQQETQYF. For the CDR3, the DNA is TGTGCCAGCTCACCACAACAGCAAGAGACCCAGTACTTC. Drawing the rest from reference TRBV18 and TRBJ2-5, the complete variable domain is NAGVMQNPRHLVRRRGQEARLRCSPMKGHSHVYWYRQLPEEGLKFMVYLQKENIIDESGMPKERFSAEFPKEGPSILRIQQVVRGDSAAYFCASSPQQQETQYFGPGTRLLVL.

The chain is built from TRBV29-1 and TRBJ2-5; no firm D call. Germline-derived CDR1 and CDR2 are SQVTM and ANQGSEA. CDR3 length equals 12 residues. V was trimmed by 5 bases and J by 2 bases, leaving 9 bases between them. The chain's CDR3 is CSVNSAQETQYF. The DNA of the CDR3 is TGCAGCGTTAATAGTGCTCAAGAGACCCAGTACTTC.

The chain has TRBV30 and TRBJ2-1; TRBD2 is a possible D gene (6 bases). The CDR3 is made up of 15 amino acids. The V end lost 0 bases, the J end lost 4 bases, and 13 bases lay between the germline ends. Germline loops: CDR1 GTSNPN, CDR2 SVGIG (reference sequence). The CDR3 protein is CAWSVGGRTYNEQFF. The DNA of the CDR3 is TGTGCCTGGAGTGTCGGAGGGAGAACTTACAATGAGCAGTTCTTC.

The DNA of the CDR3 is TGTGCCAGCAGAACCAAGCCCGTCTTCCGGGCCGGAGAGGTGTTTTTT. Protein product: CASRTKPVFRAGEVFF. This chain joins TRBV28 and TRBJ1-4; D gene unclear. With 6 bases removed from V and 15 bases from J, the gap between germline ends came to 29 bases. Per the germline V gene, CDR1 is MDHEN and CDR2 is SYDVKM. This CDR3 has 16 residues.

The V gene is TRBV6-5, the J gene TRBJ2-7, with 8 bases lining up with TRBD2. The ends lost 5 bases at V and 5 bases at J; junction bases unmatched: 11. CDR1 is MNHEY and CDR2 is SVGAGI in the germline V gene. The CDR3 consists of 15 residues. The DNA of the CDR3 is TGTGCCAGCAGTAGGACGGGAGGGGGGAGGGACGAGCAGTACTTC. Residues: CASSRTGGGRDEQYF.